This T cell receptor beta chain was documented in a study of spatial heterogeneity in lung cancer. Across the whole study: Detection consistently captured more beta-chain sequences than alpha-chain sequences. Study results and limitations: Follow-up blood showed ubiquitous expanded tumor TCRs less than blood at resection did.

From the 5' RACE reads, TCRdb called clonotypes with MiXCR, one entry per CDR3 protein. Here the sample spans around 87,000 distinct CDR3 sequences, more than 10% being singletons. The table lists this clonotype with many counts. Its antigen is not known. Time point indicated: sample taken at primary tumor resection. Unsorted whole RNA of tumor, nontumor lung or frozen PBMC was sequenced. CDR1 and CDR2 from the germline V gene are MDHEN and SYDVKM. This CDR3 has 12 residues. Trimming removed 8 bases from V and 8 bases from J, with 10 bases in between. J is TRBJ1-6 and V is TRBV28, with a possible D match to TRBD1 (6 bases). This material consisted of PBMCs, taken at surgery. This TCR derives from a male donor with early-stage non-small cell lung cancer. CDR3 in DNA: TGTGCCAGCCGGGACATCGATTCACCCCTCCACTTT. Translating gives CASRDIDSPLHF. Filled out from reference TRBV28 and TRBJ1-6, the complete variable domain reads DVKVTQSSRYLVKRTGEKVFLECVQDMDHENMFWYRQDPGLGLRLIYFSYDVKMKEKGDIPEGYSVSREKKERFSLILESASTNQTSMYLCASRDIDSPLHFGNGTRLTVT.